These 2 T cell receptor beta chains came from one sample sequenced in a study of T-cell memory formation after mild COVID-19. TCRdb re-called the 5' RACE reads through MiXCR, storing one row per CDR3 protein. The data contain more than 250,000 distinct CDR3 sequences, approximately 15% of them singletons. Input material: PBMCs or a T cell subset sorted from them (not recorded which). All receptors come from a man between 18 and 29 years old who had mild COVID-19 (a few samples of this study predate the infection). Cell type and time point are not known.

The gene calls are TRBV11-3 and TRBJ2-7, with D perhaps TRBD1 (6 bases). CDR1 is SGHNT and CDR2 is YENEEA in the germline V gene. CDR3 length: 13 amino acids. Trimming cost V 4 bases and J 6 bases, with 13 bases left between them. The DNA for the CDR3 is TGTGCCAGCAGCTCCCGGGACAAAGCCGAGCAGTACTTC. It encodes CASSSRDKAEQYF. The full variable domain, completed using reference TRBV11-3 and TRBJ2-7, is EAGVVQSPRYKIIEKKQPVAFWCNPISGHNTLYWYLQNLGQGPELLIRYENEEAVDDSQLPKDRFSAERLKGVDSTLKIQPAELGDSAVYLCASSSRDKAEQYFGPGTRLTVT.

V gene TRBV19 combines with J gene TRBJ2-1; D not certain. Trimming pared 5 bases from V and 7 bases from J, leaving 15 bases between. The length of the CDR3 is 14 residues. Per germline, CDR1 LNHDA and CDR2 SQIVND (reference sequence). In DNA form, the CDR3 reads TGTGCCAGTAGTCCCGGTTTTTATAGAAATGAGCAGTTCTTC. Translated, it gives CASSPGFYRNEQFF.